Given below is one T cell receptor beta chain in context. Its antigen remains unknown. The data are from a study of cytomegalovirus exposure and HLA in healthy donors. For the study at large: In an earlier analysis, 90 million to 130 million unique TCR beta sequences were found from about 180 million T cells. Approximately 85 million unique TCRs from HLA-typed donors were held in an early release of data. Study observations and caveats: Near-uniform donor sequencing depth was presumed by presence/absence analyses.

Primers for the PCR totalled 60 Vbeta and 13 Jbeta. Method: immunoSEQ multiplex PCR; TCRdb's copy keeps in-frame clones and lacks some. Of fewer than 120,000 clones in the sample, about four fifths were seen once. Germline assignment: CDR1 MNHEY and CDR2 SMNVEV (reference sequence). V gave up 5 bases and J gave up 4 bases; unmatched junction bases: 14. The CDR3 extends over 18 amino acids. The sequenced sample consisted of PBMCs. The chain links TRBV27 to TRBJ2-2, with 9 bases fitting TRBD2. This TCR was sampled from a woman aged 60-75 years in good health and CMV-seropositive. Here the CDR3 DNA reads TGTGCCAGCAGTCCCAGTTTTAGCGGGAGTATGGGCACCGGGGAGCTGTTTTTT. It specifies CASSPSFSGSMGTGELFF.